This TCR beta chain was captured by sequencing in a study of OX40 agonist ivuxolimab in advanced cancers. Overall study context: Ivuxolimab, an antibody that agonizes OX40 (CD134), was administered to the patients. All patients had ivuxolimab intravenously every 2 weeks at 0.01 to 10 mg/kg. Of the patients, three showed partial responses, one with hepatocellular carcinoma and two with cutaneous melanoma.

Libraries were prepared by immunoSEQ multiplex PCR; TCRdb keeps only in-frame clonotypes and omits some of them. The table shows 30,000 to 40,000 clones, with about 92% occurring only once. Germline CDR1 reads MNHNS; CDR2 reads SASEGT. Trimming took 7 bases from V and 6 from J, leaving 19 bases between them. The CDR3 runs to 15 residues. The sequencing used CD4+ or CD8+ T cells sorted from blood, collected in a trial of the OX40 agonist ivuxolimab. The sequence was collected from an adult with an advanced solid tumor such as melanoma, head and neck, liver or kidney cancer. The V call is TRBV6-1, the J call TRBJ1-5; weak D call: TRBD1 (5 bases). The CDR3 spells CASTWDGDGAQPQHF. The CDR3, as DNA: TGTGCCAGCACCTGGGACGGGGATGGGGCTCAGCCCCAGCATTTT.